These 26 T cell receptor beta chains were sequenced from one sample in a study of CD8 T cells in Susac syndrome. An input of roughly 0.45 to 1 ug of RNA was subjected to reverse transcription using random hexamers. From the immunoSEQ multiplex PCR reads, TCRdb called clonotypes with MiXCR, one entry per CDR3 protein. The table includes fewer than 150,000 distinct CDR3 sequences, roughly 96% detected once. Material for sequencing was CD4+ T cells from PBMCs. These receptors were taken from a human donor in good health.

This chain connects TRBV2 to TRBJ2-7, with TRBD2 matching 14 bases. CDR3 length equals 19 residues. CDR1 and CDR2 (germline): SNHLY, FYNNEI. The trim removed 3 bases at V and 6 bases at J, leaving 16 bases unmatched. CDR3 region: CASSDRGSGTSGSRVEQYF. The CDR3, as DNA: TGTGCCAGCAGTGACCGGGGCTCCGGGACTAGCGGGAGCAGGGTCGAGCAGTACTTC. Based on the CDR3 plus reference TRBV2 and TRBJ2-7, the full variable domain is EPEVTQTPSHQVTQMGQEVILRCVPISNHLYFYWYRQILGQKVEFLVSFYNNEISEKSEIFDDQFSVERPDGSNFTLKIRSTKLEDSAMYFCASSDRGSGTSGSRVEQYFGPGTRLTVT.

This chain joins TRBV7-9 and TRBJ2-3; 7 nucleotides agree with TRBD1. This CDR3 has 15 residues. The germline V gene has CDR1 SEHNR and CDR2 FQNEAQ (reference sequence). V lost 4 bases and J lost 2; bases outside the gene matches: 6. DNA for the CDR3: TGTGCCAGCAGCTGGGACAGTCGGCTCACAGATACGCAGTATTTT. It specifies CASSWDSRLTDTQYF.

The rearrangement uses TRBV6-5 and TRBJ1-1, with D possibly matching TRBD1 (5 bases). Germline CDR1 and CDR2: MNHEY and SVGAGI. V lost 2 bases to trimming and J lost 1 base, with 8 bases between them. CDR3 length: 14 amino acids. The DNA of the CDR3 is TGTGCCAGCAGTTACGGGGCAGCGAACACTGAAGCTTTCTTT. It translates to CASSYGAANTEAFF.

This chain links TRBV7-2 with TRBJ1-3, with TRBD1 as a possible D gene (6 bases). Per the germline V gene, CDR1 is SGHTA and CDR2 is FQGNSA. Trimming took 11 bases from V and 0 from J, leaving 11 bases between them. This CDR3 contains 13 residues. The chain's CDR3 is CACGTNSGNTIYF. The CDR3 nucleotides read TGTGCCTGCGGGACAAACTCTGGAAACACCATATATTTT.

The J gene is TRBJ2-7, the V gene TRBV20-1; 9 bases agree with TRBD1. The trim removed 3 bases at V and 2 bases at J, leaving 5 bases unmatched. This CDR3 is 14 amino acids long. Germline V lookup: CDR1 DFQATT, CDR2 SNEGSKA (reference sequence). The CDR3 sequence is CSASRDREPYEQYF. The CDR3 region has the DNA TGCAGTGCTAGCCGGGACAGGGAACCCTACGAGCAGTACTTC.

This clonotype was seen only once. J is TRBJ2-1 and V is TRBV29-1, with unresolved D. CDR3 length equals 14 residues. Looked up from germline, CDR1 is SQVTM and CDR2 is ANQGSEA. V lost 3 bases and J lost 9, with 18 bases in between. CDR3 amino acids: CSVDLRPRGGEQFF. The DNA for the CDR3 is TGCAGCGTTGACTTGCGGCCCCGTGGCGGTGAGCAGTTCTTC.

The chain carries TRBV3-1 and TRBJ2-1; weak D call: TRBD2 (5 bases). Germline V gives CDR1 LGHDT, CDR2 YNNKEL (reference sequence). The CDR3 has 14 amino acids. V was cut by 2 bases and J by 8 bases, with 13 bases left in between. CDR3 coding DNA: TGTGCCAGCAGCCAATACCTAGCCGAGGATGAGCAGTTCTTC. Translation: CASSQYLAEDEQFF.

This sequence joins TRBV3-1 and TRBJ1-5, with TRBD1 identical over 7 bases. Germline V gene data show CDR1 as LGHDT and CDR2 as YNNKEL (reference sequence). J gave up 5 bases and V 3 bases, and 13 bases lay outside the gene matches. This CDR3 comprises 17 residues. CDR3 in amino acids: CASSHAWGAGQDQPQHF. CDR3 nucleotide sequence: TGTGCCAGCAGCCACGCCTGGGGGGCAGGACAGGATCAGCCCCAGCATTTT.

The rearrangement links TRBV3-1 to TRBJ2-5, with TRBD1 identical over 10 bases. The CDR3 loop spans 16 amino acids. J was trimmed by 3 bases and V by 4 bases; bases with no gene match: 8. The germline V gene has CDR1 LGHDT and CDR2 YNNKEL (reference sequence). The CDR3 region has the DNA TGTGCCAGCAGCCTTCGCCCGGGGACAGGGGAAGAGACCCAGTACTTC. The encoded protein is CASSLRPGTGEETQYF.

The chain has TRBV5-1 and TRBJ1-1, with unresolved D. V was shortened by 2 bases and J by 0 bases, with 11 bases between the two germline ends. Germline CDR1 SGHRS, CDR2 YFSETQ. The CDR3 covers 15 residues. CDR3 in DNA: TGCGCCAGCAGCTTAAACGATGCCATGAACACTGAAGCTTTCTTT. This translates into CASSLNDAMNTEAFF. Based on the CDR3 plus reference TRBV5-1 and TRBJ1-1, the full variable domain is KAGVTQTPRYLIKTRGQQVTLSCSPISGHRSVSWYQQTPGQGLQFLFEYFSETQRNKGNFPGRFSGRQFSNSRSEMNVSTLELGDSALYLCASSLNDAMNTEAFFGQGTRLTVV.

The genes are TRBV7-2 and TRBJ2-5, with D possibly matching TRBD1 (6 bases). The germline V gene has CDR1 SGHTA and CDR2 FQGNSA. Deletions cut 3 bases from V and 4 bases from J, with 15 bases between. This CDR3 has 15 amino acids. The chain's CDR3 is CASSLYFGGGETQYF. The CDR3 nucleotides are TGTGCCAGCAGCTTGTACTTTGGGGGCGGAGAGACCCAGTACTTC.

The chain recombines TRBV5-4 with TRBJ2-3; TRBD2 agrees at 8 bases. Germline CDR1 reads SGHNT; CDR2 reads YYREEE (reference sequence). The CDR3 spans 16 residues. V trimming: 4 bases; J trimming: 3 bases; junction bases outside the gene matches: 10. The CDR3 nucleotides read TGTGCCAGCAGCCGCACGAGCGGGAGTATTACAGATACGCAGTATTTT. This encodes CASSRTSGSITDTQYF.

CDR3 region: CASTRWGGDRGRNEQFF. Here the CDR3 DNA reads TGTGCCAGCACCCGATGGGGGGGGGACAGGGGGCGTAATGAGCAGTTCTTC. This sequence joins TRBV28 and TRBJ2-1, with TRBD1 matching 12 bases. Germline V gene sequence: CDR1 MDHEN, CDR2 SYDVKM. The V gene end was trimmed by 7 bases and the J gene end by 7 bases; junction bases not matched to a gene: 14. CDR3 length equals 17 residues. Full variable domain (rest looked up from reference TRBV28 and TRBJ2-1): DVKVTQSSRYLVKRTGEKVFLECVQDMDHENMFWYRQDPGLGLRLIYFSYDVKMKEKGDIPEGYSVSREKKERFSLILESASTNQTSMYLCASTRWGGDRGRNEQFFGPGTRLTVL.

This sequence joins TRBV20-1 and TRBJ1-5; D not resolved. The germline CDR1 and CDR2 sequences are DFQATT and SNEGSKA (reference sequence). The V end was cut by 8 bases, the J end by 2 bases, with 13 bases between. This CDR3 region has 13 residues. CDR3 residues: CSLITARNQPQHF. CDR3 sequence (DNA): TGCAGTCTCATTACGGCCCGCAATCAGCCCCAGCATTTT.

V and J are TRBV7-9 and TRBJ1-1; 7 bases agree with TRBD1. The CDR3 length is 15 residues. Germline-derived CDR1 and CDR2 are SEHNR and FQNEAQ (reference sequence). The ends lost 5 bases at V and 0 bases at J; junction bases unmatched: 6. The CDR3 DNA reads TGTGCCAGCAGCAGATTGGGACAGATGAACACTGAAGCTTTCTTT. As protein: CASSRLGQMNTEAFF.

The genes are TRBV15 and TRBJ1-5, with a weak D call TRBD1 (5 bases). This CDR3 is built from 14 residues. Germline V gives CDR1 LNHNV, CDR2 YYDKDF (reference sequence). V was trimmed by 1 base and J by 7 bases, leaving 11 bases between them. This CDR3 reads CATSRGGSGQPQHF. The CDR3 bases are TGTGCCACCAGCAGAGGGGGGTCGGGACAGCCCCAGCATTTT.

The genes are TRBV6-2 or TRBV6-3 and TRBJ1-1; D unclear. The CDR3 has 12 amino acids. Per germline, CDR1 MNHEY and CDR2 SVGEGT. V was shortened by 7 bases and J by 2 bases, with 8 bases between the two germline ends. The CDR3 loop is CASTPSNTEAFF. The CDR3 DNA reads TGTGCCAGCACACCTTCAAACACTGAAGCTTTCTTT.

The rearrangement links TRBV5-1 to TRBJ2-4; D is undetermined. The CDR3 covers 15 residues. Germline V gives CDR1 SGHRS, CDR2 YFSETQ. Trimming pared 4 bases from V and 15 bases from J, leaving 26 bases between. CDR3 DNA sequence: TGCGCCAGCAGCCCGACCCAAGATAGGGTCCCACCTTGGTACTTC. Its protein is CASSPTQDRVPPWYF.

This chain uses TRBV11-3 with TRBJ1-1; D is uncertain. The CDR3 runs 13 residues. V lost 8 bases and J lost 3, with 13 bases in between. Germline lookup yields CDR1 SGHNT and CDR2 YENEEA. CDR3 sequence: CASSNGRDTEAFF. CDR3 nucleotide sequence: TGTGCCAGCTCTAATGGGAGGGACACTGAAGCTTTCTTT.

This chain joins TRBV29-1 and TRBJ2-1; 7 nucleotides agree with TRBD2. V shed 6 bases, J shed 3 bases, and the junction held 5 bases outside the gene matches. The CDR3 extends over 13 amino acids. Germline CDR1 is SQVTM and CDR2 is ANQGSEA. CDR3 residues: CSVGEGVYNEQFF. The CDR3 DNA reads as TGCAGCGTGGGGGAGGGTGTCTACAATGAGCAGTTCTTC.

The gene calls are TRBV5-1 and TRBJ2-5; 8 bases are shared with TRBD1. CDR3 length equals 18 residues. Germline values: CDR1 SGHRS, CDR2 YFSETQ. The V and J ends lost 4 bases and 4 bases, in that order; junction bases with no gene match: 18. CDR3 loop: CASSPGQGLVSMRETQYF. The CDR3 nucleotides are TGCGCCAGCAGCCCCGGACAGGGTTTGGTTTCTATGCGAGAGACCCAGTACTTC.

CDR3 nucleotide sequence: TGTGCCAGTACGATACGGACCGGGACAGGGGCGAACACCGGGGAGCTGTTTTTT. This translates into CASTIRTGTGANTGELFF. This chain links TRBV19 with TRBJ2-2; 10 bases line up with TRBD1. The CDR3 totals 18 residues. With V trimmed by 7 bases and J by 0 bases, 11 bases remained unmatched. CDR1 and CDR2 from the germline V gene are LNHDA and SQIVND (reference sequence).

The chain carries TRBV7-2 and TRBJ2-2, with TRBD2 matching over 9 bases. The V and J ends lost 2 bases and 7 bases, in that order; junction bases with no gene match: 2. Germline-derived CDR1 and CDR2 are SGHTA and FQGNSA. The CDR3 extends over 14 amino acids. The CDR3 bases are TGTGCCAGCAGCTTAAGGCGGGGGGGCGGGGAGCTGTTTTTT. Its protein product is CASSLRRGGGELFF.

The chain employs TRBV19 and TRBJ2-2, with TRBD1 matching over 9 bases. Germline V gene data show CDR1 as LNHDA and CDR2 as SQIVND (reference sequence). The V and J ends lost 5 bases and 4 bases, in that order; junction bases with no gene match: 11. The CDR3 extends over 17 amino acids. CDR3 nucleotide sequence: TGTGCCAGTAGTTCGAAGGGACAGGGCCTGGGCACCGGGGAGCTGTTTTTT. Protein: CASSSKGQGLGTGELFF.

The V gene is TRBV5-1, the J gene TRBJ2-1, with 8 bases that match TRBD1. V was clipped by 3 bases and J by 5 bases; unmatched bases: 7. The CDR3 sequence is 15 residues long. CDR1 and CDR2 from the germline V gene are SGHRS and YFSETQ. The CDR3 protein is CASSWAQGANNEQFF. In DNA form, the CDR3 reads TGCGCCAGCAGCTGGGCCCAGGGGGCGAACAATGAGCAGTTCTTC.

The chain uses TRBV19 and TRBJ1-2; D unclear. V lost 11 bases and J lost 0, with 10 bases in between. Germline lookup yields CDR1 LNHDA and CDR2 SQIVND (reference sequence). This CDR3 contains 12 residues. CDR3 sequence: CAHLTANYGYTF. Written as DNA, the CDR3 is TGTGCCCACCTGACGGCTAACTATGGCTACACCTTC.